Here is one TCR beta chain with its context. This CDR3 comprises 14 residues. Germline CDR1 is MNHEY and CDR2 is SVGAGI. The V gene end was trimmed by 6 bases and the J gene end by 1 base; junction bases not matched to a gene: 5. The sample is drawn from a study of blood T cell repertoires in COVID-19. In the study overall: Samples taken during acute and convalescent COVID-19 were collected in the United States, Italy and Spain. PBMCs, B-cell-depleted T cells, or T cells were the source of the cDNA or gDNA that made up the material.

Sequenced by immunoSEQ multiplex PCR; TCRdb stores in-frame clones only, minus some. The repertoire consists of roughly 150,000 clones, with about 85% occurring once and the leading ten covering more than 5%. The origin of this receptor is a woman aged 50 to 60 with COVID-19, enrolled during active disease. The sequenced sample was peripheral blood. The rearrangement links TRBV6-5 to TRBJ2-7, with 8 bases that match TRBD1. In nucleotides, the CDR3 is TGTGCCAGCAGCCAACGGGACAGGTCCTACGAGCAGTACTTC. Encoded protein: CASSQRDRSYEQYF.